Each of the 2 T cell receptor beta chains below was sequenced from the same sample in a study of blood T cells in healthy people across ages. Primed by a sample-barcoded 5' primer and a J-beta primer mix, a second PCR proceeded for about 6 to 11 cycles. MiXCR, applied by TCRdb to the 5' RACE reads, yields one record per CDR3 protein. The sample holds 1.4 million or so distinct CDR3 sequences, 35% to 45% seen once. Sequenced sample: blood. The receptor source for this set is a woman younger than 30 in good health.

This clonotype occurred a few times. This chain links TRBV28 with TRBJ2-6, with D possibly matching TRBD1 (6 bases). V lost 3 bases and J lost 2, with 14 bases in between. Germline V CDR1 and CDR2: MDHEN, SYDVKM. The CDR3 length is 17 residues. The DNA for the CDR3 is TGTGCCAGCAGTTTTGGTTCCGGGACAACTGGGGCCAACGTCCTGACTTTC. Translated: CASSFGSGTTGANVLTF.

The V and J genes are TRBV29-1 and TRBJ2-7; the match to TRBD2 covers 9 bases. J lost 2 bases, V lost 6 bases, and 8 bases had no gene match. Germline CDR1 SQVTM, CDR2 ANQGSEA. The CDR3 contains 14 residues. The CDR3 loop is CSVGGASGAYEQYF. Here the CDR3 DNA reads TGCAGCGTGGGGGGGGCTAGCGGGGCCTACGAGCAGTACTTC.